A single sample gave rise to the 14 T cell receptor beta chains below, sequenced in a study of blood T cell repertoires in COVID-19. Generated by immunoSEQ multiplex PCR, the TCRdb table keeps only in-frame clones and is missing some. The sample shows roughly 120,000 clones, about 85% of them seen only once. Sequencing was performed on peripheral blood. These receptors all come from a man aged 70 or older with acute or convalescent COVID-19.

In nucleotides, the CDR3 is TGTGCCAGCAGCCGACAGGAGCACTATGGCTACACCTTC. Translating gives CASSRQEHYGYTF. The J gene is TRBJ1-2, the V gene TRBV6-5; perhaps TRBD1 as D (6 bases). V was trimmed by 6 bases and J by 3 bases, leaving 11 bases between them. The CDR3 is 13 residues long. Germline CDR1 and CDR2: MNHEY and SVGAGI.

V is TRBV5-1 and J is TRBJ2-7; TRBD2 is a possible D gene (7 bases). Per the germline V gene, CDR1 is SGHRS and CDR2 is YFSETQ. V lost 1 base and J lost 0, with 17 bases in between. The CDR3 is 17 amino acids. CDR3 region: CASSLTGGGASSYEQYF. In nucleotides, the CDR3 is TGCGCCAGCAGCTTGACTGGGGGGGGCGCGAGCTCCTACGAGCAGTACTTC.

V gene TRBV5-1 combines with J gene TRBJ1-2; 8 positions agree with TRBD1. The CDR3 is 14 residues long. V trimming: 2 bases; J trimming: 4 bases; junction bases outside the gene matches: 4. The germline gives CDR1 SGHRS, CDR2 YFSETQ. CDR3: CASSFGQGLYGYTF. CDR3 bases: TGCGCCAGCAGCTTCGGACAGGGCCTCTATGGCTACACCTTC.

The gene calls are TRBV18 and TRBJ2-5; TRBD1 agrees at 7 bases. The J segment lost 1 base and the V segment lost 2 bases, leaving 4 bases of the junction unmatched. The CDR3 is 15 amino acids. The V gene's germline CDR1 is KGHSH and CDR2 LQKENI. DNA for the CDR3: TGTGCCAGCTCACCATCTGGGACAGCCCAAGAGACCCAGTACTTC. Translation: CASSPSGTAQETQYF.

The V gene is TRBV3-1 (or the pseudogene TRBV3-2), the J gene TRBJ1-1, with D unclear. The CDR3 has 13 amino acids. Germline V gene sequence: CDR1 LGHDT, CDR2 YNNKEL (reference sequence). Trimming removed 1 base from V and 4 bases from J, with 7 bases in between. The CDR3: CASSQVLSTEAFF. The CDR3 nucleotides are TGTGCCAGCAGCCAAGTGCTCAGCACTGAAGCTTTCTTT.

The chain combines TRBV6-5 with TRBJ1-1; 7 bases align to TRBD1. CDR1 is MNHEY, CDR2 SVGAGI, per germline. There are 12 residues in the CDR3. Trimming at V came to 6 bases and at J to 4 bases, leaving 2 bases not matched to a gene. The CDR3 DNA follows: TGTGCCAGCAGCAGACAGGGCACTGAAGCTTTCTTT. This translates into CASSRQGTEAFF.

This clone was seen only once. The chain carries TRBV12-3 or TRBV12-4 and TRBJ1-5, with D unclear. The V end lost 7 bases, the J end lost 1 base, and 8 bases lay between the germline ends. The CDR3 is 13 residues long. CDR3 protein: CASTHGSNQPQHF. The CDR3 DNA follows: TGTGCCAGCACGCACGGGAGCAATCAGCCCCAGCATTTT.

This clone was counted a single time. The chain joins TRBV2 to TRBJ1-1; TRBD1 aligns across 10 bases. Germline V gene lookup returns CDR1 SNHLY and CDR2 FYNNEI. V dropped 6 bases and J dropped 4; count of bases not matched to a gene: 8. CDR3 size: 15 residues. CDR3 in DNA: TGTGCCAGCAGGGGCGCGGGACAGGGGTCCACTGAAGCTTTCTTT. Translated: CASRGAGQGSTEAFF.

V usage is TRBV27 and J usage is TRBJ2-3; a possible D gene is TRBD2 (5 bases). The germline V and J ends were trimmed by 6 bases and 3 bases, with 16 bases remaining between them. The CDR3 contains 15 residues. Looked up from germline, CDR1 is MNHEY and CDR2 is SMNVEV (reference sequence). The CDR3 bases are TGTGCCAGCAGACTCAGGATGGGGAGAACAGATACGCAGTATTTT. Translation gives CASRLRMGRTDTQYF.

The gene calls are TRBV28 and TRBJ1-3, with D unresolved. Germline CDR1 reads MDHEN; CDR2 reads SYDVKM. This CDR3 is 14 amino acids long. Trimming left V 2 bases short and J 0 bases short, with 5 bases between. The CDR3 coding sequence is TGTGCCAGCAGTTTAGGCCACTCTGGAAACACCATATATTTT. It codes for CASSLGHSGNTIYF.

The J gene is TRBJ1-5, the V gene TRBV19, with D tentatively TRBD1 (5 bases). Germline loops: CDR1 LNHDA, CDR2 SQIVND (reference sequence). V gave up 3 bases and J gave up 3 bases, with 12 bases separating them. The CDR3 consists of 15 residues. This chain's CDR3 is CASSIGRAVNQPQHF. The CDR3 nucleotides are TGTGCCAGTAGTATTGGCAGGGCGGTCAATCAGCCCCAGCATTTT. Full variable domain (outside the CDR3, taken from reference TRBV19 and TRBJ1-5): DGGITQSPKYLFRKEGQNVTLSCEQNLNHDAMYWYRQDPGQGLRLIYYSQIVNDFQKGDIAEGYSVSREKKESFPLTVTSAQKNPTAFYLCASSIGRAVNQPQHFGDGTRLSIL.

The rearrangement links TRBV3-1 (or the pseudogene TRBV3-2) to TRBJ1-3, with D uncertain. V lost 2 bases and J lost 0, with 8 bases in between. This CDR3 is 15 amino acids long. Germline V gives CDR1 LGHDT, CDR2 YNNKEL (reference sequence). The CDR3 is CASSQSRFSGNTIYF. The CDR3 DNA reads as TGTGCCAGCAGCCAAAGCAGGTTCTCTGGAAACACCATATATTTT.

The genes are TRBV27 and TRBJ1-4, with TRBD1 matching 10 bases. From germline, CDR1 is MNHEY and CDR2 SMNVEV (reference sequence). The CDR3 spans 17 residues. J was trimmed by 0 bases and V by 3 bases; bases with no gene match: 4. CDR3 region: CASSFVDRGATNEKLFF. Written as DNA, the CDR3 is TGTGCCAGCAGTTTCGTGGACAGGGGGGCAACTAATGAAAAACTGTTTTTT.

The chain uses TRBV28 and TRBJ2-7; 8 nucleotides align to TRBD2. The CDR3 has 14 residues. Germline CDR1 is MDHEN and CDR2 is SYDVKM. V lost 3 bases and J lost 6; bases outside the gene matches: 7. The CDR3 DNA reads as TGTGCCAGCAGTTTGGCGGGGGGCCTCGTCGAGCAGTACTTC. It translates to CASSLAGGLVEQYF.